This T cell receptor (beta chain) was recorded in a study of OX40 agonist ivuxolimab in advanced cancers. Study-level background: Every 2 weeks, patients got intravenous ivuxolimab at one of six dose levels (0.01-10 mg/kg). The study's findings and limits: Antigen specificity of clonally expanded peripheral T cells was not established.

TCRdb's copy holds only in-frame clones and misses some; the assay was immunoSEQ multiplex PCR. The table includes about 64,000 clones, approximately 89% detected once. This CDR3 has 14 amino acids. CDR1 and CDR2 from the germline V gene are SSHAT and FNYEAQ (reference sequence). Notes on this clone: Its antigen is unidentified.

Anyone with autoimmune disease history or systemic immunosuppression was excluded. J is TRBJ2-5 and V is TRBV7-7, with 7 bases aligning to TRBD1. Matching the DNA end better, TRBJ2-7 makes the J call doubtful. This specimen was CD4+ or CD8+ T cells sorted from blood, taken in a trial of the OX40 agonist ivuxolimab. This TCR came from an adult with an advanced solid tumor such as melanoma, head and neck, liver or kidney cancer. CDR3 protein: CASSEGQSSYEQYF. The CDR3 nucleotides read TGTGCCAGCAGCGAGGGACAGAGCTCCTACGAGCAGTACTTC.